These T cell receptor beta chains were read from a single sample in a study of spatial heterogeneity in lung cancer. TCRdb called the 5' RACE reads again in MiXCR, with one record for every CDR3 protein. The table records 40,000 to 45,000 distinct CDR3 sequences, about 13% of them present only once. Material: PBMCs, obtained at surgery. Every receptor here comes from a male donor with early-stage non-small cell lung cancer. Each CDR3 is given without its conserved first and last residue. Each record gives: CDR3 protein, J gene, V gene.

CDR3: ASSVGAYGDIQY
J: TRBJ2-4
V: TRBV9

CDR3: ASSLDAGQWNTEAF
J: TRBJ1-1
V: TRBV5-1

CDR3: ASTGATRETQY
J: TRBJ2-5
V: TRBV2

CDR3: ASSYRDRLSYNEQF
J: TRBJ2-1
V: TRBV28

CDR3: ASSPLGLAGRETQY
J: TRBJ2-5
V: TRBV7-9

CDR3: ASSQDFQGEKLF
J: TRBJ1-4
V: TRBV3-1

CDR3: ASSLTIRSEAF
J: TRBJ1-1
V: TRBV7-3

CDR3: ASSPGIDQPQH
J: TRBJ1-5
V: TRBV7-8

CDR3: ASSPGTSGLTDTQY
J: TRBJ2-3
V: TRBV28

CDR3: ASNLQGGYEQY
J: TRBJ2-7
V: TRBV6-5

CDR3: ASSWTSGRLNSYEQY
J: TRBJ2-7
V: TRBV28

CDR3: ASSLAGATTDTQY
J: TRBJ2-3
V: TRBV4-3

CDR3: ASSDPGQPQETQY
J: TRBJ2-5
V: TRBV10-1

CDR3: ASSRMYEQY
J: TRBJ2-7
V: TRBV3-1

CDR3: ASSQDNSGELF
J: TRBJ2-2
V: TRBV4-3

CDR3: ATRYGGITAGELF
J: TRBJ2-2
V: TRBV10-2

CDR3: ASSLATKNIQY
J: TRBJ2-4
V: TRBV7-2

CDR3: ASSLVQGRFDEQF
J: TRBJ2-1
V: TRBV5-1

CDR3: SGGRRLNTEAF
J: TRBJ1-1
V: TRBV29-1

CDR3: ATSDFTGTGLH
J: TRBJ1-5
V: TRBV24-1

CDR3: ASNQGLAKNIQY
J: TRBJ2-4
V: TRBV12-3/TRBV12-4

CDR3: ASSQIYEQY
J: TRBJ2-7
V: TRBV3-1

CDR3: ASSGQDEETQY
J: TRBJ2-5
V: TRBV7-9

CDR3: ASSLGIRNTEAF
J: TRBJ1-1
V: TRBV7-2

CDR3: ASSQALGEETQY
J: TRBJ2-5
V: TRBV4-1

CDR3: ASSLSRLAGVGETQY
J: TRBJ2-5
V: TRBV6-2/TRBV6-3

CDR3: ASAVSTDTQY
J: TRBJ2-3
V: TRBV7-9

CDR3: ATSRDLTGSYEQY
J: TRBJ2-7
V: TRBV15

CDR3: ASSLALAGAVDTQY
J: TRBJ2-3
V: TRBV5-1

CDR3: ASSPPVGYGYT
J: TRBJ1-2
V: TRBV18

CDR3: ASSLAVPTEAF
J: TRBJ1-1
V: TRBV12-3/TRBV12-4

CDR3: ASIAGLADTYEQY
J: TRBJ2-7
V: TRBV6-2/TRBV6-3

CDR3: ASSIRGQETQY
J: TRBJ2-5
V: TRBV5-1

CDR3: ASSRIRDRGAEAF
J: TRBJ1-1
V: TRBV14

CDR3: ASSPETGGVNSPLH
J: TRBJ1-6
V: TRBV27

CDR3: ASSSNREETQY
J: TRBJ2-5
V: TRBV7-9

CDR3: ASSPGQYYEQY
J: TRBJ2-7
V: TRBV6-5

CDR3: ASSSGYGYT
J: TRBJ1-2
V: TRBV11-2

CDR3: SATTAIQETQY
J: TRBJ2-5
V: TRBV20-1

CDR3: AISDRTPNTEAF
J: TRBJ1-1
V: TRBV10-3

CDR3: ASSFKAGAYNEQF
J: TRBJ2-1
V: TRBV28

CDR3: ASSTESNQPQH
J: TRBJ1-5
V: TRBV7-9

CDR3: ASSSLATPEQETQY
J: TRBJ2-5
V: TRBV5-1

CDR3: ASTKIPPGNTIY
J: TRBJ1-3
V: TRBV27

CDR3: ASSPPGRDSSPLH
J: TRBJ1-6
V: TRBV18

CDR3: ASSFHTGKEQETQY
J: TRBJ2-5
V: TRBV28

CDR3: ASSLSGGIQPQH
J: TRBJ1-5
V: TRBV7-9

CDR3: ASSLGFTTGDWENTEAF
J: TRBJ1-1
V: TRBV28

CDR3: ASSLGALGTST
J: TRBJ1-6
V: TRBV7-9

CDR3: ASSLARLAGTDTQY
J: TRBJ2-3
V: TRBV7-2

CDR3: ASTFRLAGFYEQY
J: TRBJ2-7
V: TRBV28

CDR3: SASRVLAGTYEQY
J: TRBJ2-7
V: TRBV20-1